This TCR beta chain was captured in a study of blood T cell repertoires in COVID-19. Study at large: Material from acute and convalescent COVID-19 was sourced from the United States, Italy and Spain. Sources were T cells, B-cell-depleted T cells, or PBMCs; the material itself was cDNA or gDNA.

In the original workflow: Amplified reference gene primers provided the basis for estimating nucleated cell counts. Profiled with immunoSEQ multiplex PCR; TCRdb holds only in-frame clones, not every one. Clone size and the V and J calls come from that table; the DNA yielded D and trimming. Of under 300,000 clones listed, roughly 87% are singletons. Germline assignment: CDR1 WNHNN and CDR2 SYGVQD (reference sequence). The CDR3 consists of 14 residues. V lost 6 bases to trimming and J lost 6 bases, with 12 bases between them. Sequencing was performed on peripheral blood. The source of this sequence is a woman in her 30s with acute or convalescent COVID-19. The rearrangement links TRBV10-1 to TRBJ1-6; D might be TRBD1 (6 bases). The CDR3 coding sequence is TGCGCCAGCAGCCGGGACAAACTTAATTCACCCCTCCACTTT. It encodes CASSRDKLNSPLHF.